The 17 T cell receptor beta chains below all came from one sample that was sequenced in a study of beta chain features in type 1 diabetes (dated by TCRdb to the late 2010s). Libraries were prepared through the immunoSEQ multiplex PCR assay. The entire amount of isolated RNA was reverse transcribed using the High Capacity cDNA Reverse Transcription Kit, so the sequenced TCRB transcripts were expressed ones. The source is immuneACCESS, and TCRdb retained only in-frame sequences with V and J called. Part of the clones is not carried over; for the studies checked, unresolved V genes explain less than half of this, and the remainder is unexplained. The sample table lists about 620,000 clones, roughly 16% of them with a count of one. The ten largest clones add up to around 0.1% of the sample. The specimen was naive CD4+ T cells from blood. According to the study, the label for this sample's cell subset or site signals: true naive CD4+ T cells. The receptors come from a man aged 18 to 30 in good health.

This clone was counted at least ten times. The chain's CDR3 is CASSLASGSYNEQFF. CDR3 nucleotide sequence: TGTGCCAGCAGCCTAGCTAGCGGTTCCTACAATGAGCAGTTCTTC. V and J are TRBV14 and TRBJ2-1; 7 bases match TRBD2. With 4 bases clipped from V and 1 base from J, the junction kept 4 bases outside the gene matches. Germline lookup yields CDR1 SGHDN and CDR2 FVKESK. The CDR3 is 15 residues long.

About this clone: The same CDR3 can be traced to other DNA sequences in this sample. CDR3 nucleotide sequence: TGTGCCAGCAGCTTGACTAGCGGGAGCACAGATACGCAGTATTTT. It specifies CASSLTSGSTDTQYF. J is TRBJ2-3 and V is TRBV7-3; 10 bases line up with TRBD2. Germline V lookup: CDR1 SGHTA, CDR2 FQGTGA. This CDR3 is built from 15 residues. V dropped 3 bases and J dropped 0; count of bases not matched to a gene: 0.

This clone was picked up a small number of times. V and J are TRBV14 and TRBJ2-5, with TRBD1 identical over 10 bases. CDR1 and CDR2 (germline): SGHDN, FVKESK. The CDR3 extends over 16 amino acids. V shed 1 base, J shed 5 bases, and the junction held 7 bases outside the gene matches. The CDR3 DNA is TGTGCCAGCAGCCAAGTTCCGGGACAGGGGTACGAGACCCAGTACTTC. It codes for CASSQVPGQGYETQYF.

This clone has just a few counts. Additional DNA sequences in this sample encode the identical CDR3. The chain links TRBV7-9 to TRBJ1-2, with D maybe TRBD1 (6 bases). Trimming removed 1 base at V and 0 bases at J, with 9 bases between. CDR3 length equals 15 residues. CDR1 and CDR2 from the germline V gene are SEHNR and FQNEAQ (reference sequence). This CDR3 is CASSLEGGPNYGYTF. CDR3 bases: TGTGCCAGCAGCTTAGAAGGGGGACCTAACTATGGCTACACCTTC. Full variable domain (missing parts from reference TRBV7-9 and TRBJ1-2): DTGVSQNPRHKITKRGQNVTFRCDPISEHNRLYWYRQTLGQGPEFLTYFQNEAQLEKSRLLSDRFSAERPKGSFSTLEIQRTEQGDSAMYLCASSLEGGPNYGYTFGSGTRLTVV.

In its sample, this clone was seen a few times. The chain uses TRBV5-1 and TRBJ2-2; 10 bases fit TRBD1. The CDR3 is made up of 17 amino acids. The germline gives CDR1 SGHRS, CDR2 YFSETQ. The trim removed 5 bases at V and 4 bases at J, leaving 11 bases unmatched. CDR3 amino acids: CASSPFGQGGSTGELFF. As DNA, the CDR3 is TGCGCCAGCAGTCCCTTCGGACAGGGGGGTAGCACCGGGGAGCTGTTTTTT.

A few counts support this clone. The rearrangement joins TRBV5-1 to TRBJ2-1; TRBD1 aligns across 9 bases. Unmatched junction bases numbered 13, after V lost 5 bases and J lost 4 bases. Germline loops: CDR1 SGHRS, CDR2 YFSETQ. The CDR3 sequence is 17 residues long. The CDR3 sequence is CASRRSPQGAVYNEQFF. The CDR3 DNA reads as TGCGCCAGCAGACGTTCCCCACAGGGGGCCGTATACAATGAGCAGTTCTTC. The variable domain in full, with the rest retrieved from reference TRBV5-1 and TRBJ2-1, is KAGVTQTPRYLIKTRGQQVTLSCSPISGHRSVSWYQQTPGQGLQFLFEYFSETQRNKGNFPGRFSGRQFSNSRSEMNVSTLELGDSALYLCASRRSPQGAVYNEQFFGPGTRLTVL.

This clone was counted at least ten times. This chain joins TRBV23-1 and TRBJ2-7; TRBD1 or TRBD2 may be the D gene (5 bases each). TRBV23-1 belongs to the ORF category, with a function that is uncertain. The CDR3 totals 11 residues. V gave up 3 bases and J gave up 9 bases, with 9 bases separating them. CDR3 coding DNA: TGCGCCAGCAGTCAGGGGACGGGGCAGTACTTC. Amino acid sequence: CASSQGTGQYF.

This clone was counted a few times. The gene calls are TRBV15 and TRBJ2-7, with TRBD1 identical over 7 bases. Germline lookup yields CDR1 LNHNV and CDR2 YYDKDF (reference sequence). CDR3 length: 12 amino acids. Germline trimming cut 6 bases from V and 4 bases from J; bases unmatched to any gene: 3. The CDR3 sequence: CATSYRGYEQYF. CDR3 nucleotides: TGTGCCACCAGTTACAGGGGATACGAGCAGTACTTC.

This clone was found a few times. The gene calls are TRBV9 and TRBJ2-2, with 7 bases lining up with TRBD2. CDR3 size: 16 residues. Per the germline V gene, CDR1 is SGDLS and CDR2 is YYNGEE. Trimming at V came to 2 bases and at J to 5 bases, leaving 9 bases not matched to a gene. The chain's CDR3 is CASSVRRGERTGELFF. The CDR3 DNA is TGTGCCAGCAGCGTCCGCCGGGGGGAGAGGACCGGGGAGCTGTTTTTT.

The V and J genes are TRBV29-1 and TRBJ2-7; TRBD1 might be the D (6 bases). The CDR3 is 13 residues long. V was trimmed by 6 bases and J by 3 bases, leaving 15 bases between them. The germline V gene has CDR1 SQVTM and CDR2 ANQGSEA. CDR3 protein: CSVGDRSHYEQYF. CDR3 nucleotides: TGCAGCGTCGGTGACAGGAGCCACTACGAGCAGTACTTC.

This clone has just a few counts. V and J are TRBV28 and TRBJ2-3, with D possibly TRBD1 on 5 matching bases. The V gene's germline CDR1 is MDHEN and CDR2 SYDVKM. V was shortened by 5 bases and J by 0 bases, with 21 bases between the two germline ends. The CDR3 contains 18 residues. CDR3 sequence reads: CASSPPLPQDLSTDTQYF. The CDR3 DNA follows: TGTGCCAGCAGTCCTCCCCTTCCACAGGATCTGAGCACAGATACGCAGTATTTT.

This clone appeared a few times. The chain uses TRBV2 and TRBJ2-2, with D hard to call. CDR1 is SNHLY, CDR2 FYNNEI, per germline. The V end was cut by 7 bases, the J end by 0 bases, with 9 bases between. There are 14 residues in the CDR3. CDR3 sequence (DNA): TGTGCCAGCACTAGAGCCCCGAACACCGGGGAGCTGTTTTTT. The encoded protein is CASTRAPNTGELFF.

This clone turned up a few times. The chain is built from TRBV30 and TRBJ2-7; possible D gene TRBD2, 7 bases. This CDR3 is 12 amino acids long. Trimming pared 0 bases from V and 6 bases from J, leaving 9 bases between. Germline values: CDR1 GTSNPN, CDR2 SVGIG (reference sequence). CDR3 nucleotides: TGTGCCTGGAGTGTTCGGGGGGCCGAGCAGTACTTC. Translating gives CAWSVRGAEQYF.

This chain links TRBV4-3 with TRBJ2-5; 7 nucleotides agree with TRBD2. CDR3 size: 15 residues. Germline assignment: CDR1 LGHNA and CDR2 YSLEER. V lost 4 bases, J lost 5 bases, and 10 bases stayed unmatched. CDR3 DNA sequence: TGCGCCAGCAGCCCGGGGAGGGGCGCGATGGAGACCCAGTACTTC. It is translated as CASSPGRGAMETQYF.

The chain couples TRBV7-2 to TRBJ2-7; no firm D call. Trimming removed 5 bases from V and 0 bases from J, with 14 bases in between. The CDR3 runs to 15 residues. In germline, CDR1 is SGHTA, CDR2 FQGNSA. CDR3 sequence (DNA): TGTGCCAGCAGCCCCGGGCTCTTGAGCTCCTACGAGCAGTACTTC. This gives the protein CASSPGLLSSYEQYF.

The rearrangement links TRBV5-6 to TRBJ2-2; D unclear. Trimming removed 5 bases at V and 2 bases at J, with 13 bases between. This CDR3 contains 15 residues. The germline V gene encodes CDR1 SGHDT and CDR2 YYEEEE. Here the CDR3 reads CASRPDFGNTGELFF. The CDR3 bases are TGTGCCAGCAGGCCGGATTTCGGAAACACCGGGGAGCTGTTTTTT. Variable domain in full (rest from reference TRBV5-6 and TRBJ2-2): DAGVTQSPTHLIKTRGQQVTLRCSPKSGHDTVSWYQQALGQGPQFIFQYYEEEERQRGNFPDRFSGHQFPNYSSELNVNALLLGDSALYLCASRPDFGNTGELFFGEGSRLTVL.

This clone showed up just a few times. The V gene is TRBV4-1, the J gene TRBJ2-7; D is perhaps TRBD1 or TRBD2 (5 bases each). The CDR3 spans 14 residues. V shed 4 bases and J shed 6 bases, with 16 bases lying between them. The germline gives CDR1 MGHRA, CDR2 YSYEKL. The CDR3: CASSLNRGPGEQYF. CDR3 nucleotide sequence: TGCGCCAGCAGCCTGAATCGGGGCCCGGGCGAGCAGTACTTC.